This is a list of T cell receptor beta chains from one sample in a study of control samples from healthy donors and cancer patients. Here immunoSEQ multiplex PCR was the method, and the copy in TCRdb shows in-frame clones only, minus some. The table has about 150,000 clones, 94% seen once; the top ten hold around 8.5%. Sequenced sample: blood. Every receptor here comes from a woman aged 40-49 years in good health. CDR3s leave out the opening cysteine and the closing phenylalanine or tryptophan. The order of the fields is clone size, V gene, CDR3 protein. Only part of the rows carry a size: once, few, many, or a class if the clone is expanded.

>NA|TRBV5-1
ASSLRGADTGELF
>NA|TRBV30
AWSVGFGQGYQPQH
>once|TRBV5-1
ASSQEATGSSYNEQF
>NA|TRBV7-9
ASSLSAKQETQY
>NA|TRBV28
ASSLQGQARQPQH
>NA|TRBV6-6
ASRTGDSEAF
>NA|TRBV5-6
ASRYGRGRRDGYT
>NA|TRBV5-1
ASSLRVSYEQY
>NA|TRBV4-3
ASSSLTGGIEKLF
>NA|TRBV2
ASRPDRTTEAF
>once|TRBV11-2
ASSLMSYGSSYNEQF
>NA|TRBV24-1
ATSDLRVAGVADTQY
>once|TRBV4-3
ASSQGPVSEQF
>NA|TRBV6-5
ASSSTRSNQPQH
>NA|TRBV5-4
ASGGGLYKDPGTDTQY
>NA|TRBV19
ASTRDSANTGELF
>NA|TRBV4-3
ASSQRGDYGYT
>NA|TRBV6-5
ASRDMDRGGNTIY
>NA|TRBV15
ATSREVPARNEKLF
>NA|TRBV6-2/TRBV6-3
ASSTGQGRIGETQY
>NA|TRBV10-3
AISEYRDRAYNEQF
>NA|TRBV4-1
ASSQEGGLAGAKTQY
>NA|TRBV15
ATSRAAGGLYGYT
>NA|TRBV12-3/TRBV12-4
ASSFRNTGELF
>NA|TRBV19
ATRDRGYTEAF
>NA|TRBV9
ASSVTGTANTEAF
>once|TRBV3-1/TRBV3-2
ASSREVRGGEQY